This T cell receptor beta chain was obtained from a study of blood T cells in healthy people across ages. Each donor was a healthy Caucasian individual from Russia, aged roughly 6 to 100. The amount of total RNA extracted per sample was at least 5.5 micrograms. There are 13 residues in the CDR3. Trimming removed 1 base at V and 4 bases at J, with 8 bases between. The germline gives CDR1 SGHKS, CDR2 YYEKEE (reference sequence). For the second PCR, which ran for about 6 to 12 cycles, a sample-barcoded 5' primer and a J-beta primer mix were used. TCRdb independently ran MiXCR on the 5' RACE reads; one entry per CDR3 protein. Of under 700,000 distinct CDR3 sequences in the sample, around 24% were seen once. This same sample was also part of a study on T cells of mothers and their children.

This receptor was identified in a boy aged 5-17 years in good health. The J gene is TRBJ2-5, the V gene TRBV5-5; D remains unclear. Sequencing was done on a sample of blood. CDR3 sequence: CASSLIRRETQYF. The CDR3 DNA sequence: TGTGCCAGCAGCTTGATCAGACGAGAGACCCAGTACTTC.